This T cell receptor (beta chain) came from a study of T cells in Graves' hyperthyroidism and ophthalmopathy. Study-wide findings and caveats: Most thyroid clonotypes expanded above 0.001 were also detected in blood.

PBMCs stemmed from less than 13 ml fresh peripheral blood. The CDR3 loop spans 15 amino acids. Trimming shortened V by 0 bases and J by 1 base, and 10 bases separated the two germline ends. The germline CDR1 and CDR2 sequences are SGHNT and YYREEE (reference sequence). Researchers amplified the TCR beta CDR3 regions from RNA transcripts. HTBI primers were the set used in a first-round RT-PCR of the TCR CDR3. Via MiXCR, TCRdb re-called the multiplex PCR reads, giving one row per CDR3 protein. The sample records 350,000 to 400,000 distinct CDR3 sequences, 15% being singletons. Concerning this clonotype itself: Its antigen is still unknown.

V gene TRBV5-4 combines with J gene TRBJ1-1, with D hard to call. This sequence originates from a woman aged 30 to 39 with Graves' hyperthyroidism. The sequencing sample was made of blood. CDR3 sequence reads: CASSLALRPNTEAFF. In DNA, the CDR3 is TGTGCCAGCAGCTTGGCCTTGAGGCCGAACACTGAAGCTTTCTTT. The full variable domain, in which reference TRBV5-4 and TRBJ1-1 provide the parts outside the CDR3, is ETGVTQSPTHLIKTRGQQVTLRCSSQSGHNTVSWYQQALGQGPQFIFQYYREEENGRGNFPPRFSGLQFPNYSSELNVNALELDDSALYLCASSLALRPNTEAFFGQGTRLTVV.